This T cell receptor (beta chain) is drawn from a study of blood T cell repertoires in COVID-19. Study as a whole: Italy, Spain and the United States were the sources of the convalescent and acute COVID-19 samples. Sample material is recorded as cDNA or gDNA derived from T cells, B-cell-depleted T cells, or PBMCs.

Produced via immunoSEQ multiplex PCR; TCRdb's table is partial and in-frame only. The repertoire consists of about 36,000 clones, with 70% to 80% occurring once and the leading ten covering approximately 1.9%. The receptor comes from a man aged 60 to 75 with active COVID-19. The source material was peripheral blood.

CDR3 DNA sequence: TGTGCCAGCAGCCAAGTAGAGAACTATGGCTACACCTTC. This encodes CASSQVENYGYTF. The chain recombines TRBV3-1 (or the pseudogene TRBV3-2) with TRBJ1-2, with unresolved D. V lost 1 base and J lost 2, with 5 bases in between. CDR3 length: 13 residues. The germline CDR1 and CDR2 sequences are LGHDT and YNNKEL (reference sequence).